Here is one TCR beta chain with its context. Its antigen remains undetermined. Base qualities were left out, and no much larger clone turns up one base away. This entry comes from a study of OX40 agonist ivuxolimab in advanced cancers. Context from the whole study: Ivuxolimab was an agonistic, fully human IgG2 monoclonal antibody directed against OX40 (CD134), a costimulatory receptor. The dose-escalation cohort was about 83% male with a mean age of about 60 years, ranging from roughly 23 to 79. Among the roughly 50 dose-escalation patients, some 19 had hepatocellular carcinoma, 15 melanoma, 9 renal cell carcinoma and 9 head and neck cancer. Partial responses occurred in three dose-escalation patients, of whom one had hepatocellular carcinoma and two had cutaneous melanoma. Patients were allowed to have had prior anti-PD-1, anti-PD-L1 or anti-CTLA-4 therapy, and less than 45% of the dose-escalation patients had previously received checkpoint inhibitors. The point of sequencing TCRbeta in the periphery was to test whether ivuxolimab changed TCR sequence diversity and drove clonal T-cell expansion. Intravenous ivuxolimab was administered to patients every 2 weeks at six dose levels: 0.01, 0.1, 0.3, 1.5, 3 and 10 mg/kg. The paper reports the monotherapy dose-escalation portion (N = 52 patients) of the phase I ivuxolimab trial.

Genomic DNA was extracted from sorted cells for sequencing of the TCRbeta CDR3 region. The immunoSEQ Assay was used for sequencing of TCRbeta CDR3 regions. The table comes from immuneACCESS by way of TCRdb, which keeps in-frame sequences with V and J called. Part of the clones is missing from these tables; in studies checked, under half for an unresolved V gene and the rest for unknown reasons. The sample table holds some 63,000 clones, of which around 87% were seen once. The biggest ten clones account for more than 13% of the sample. The trial excluded patients who had a history of autoimmune disease or were on systemic immunosuppression. Peripheral blood for TCR sequencing was collected from all dose cohorts at baseline, on cycle 4 day 1, and on cycle 7 day 1. Samples were obtained from an open-label, multicenter, first-in-human phase I dose-escalation trial of ivuxolimab. Adults with locally advanced or metastatic melanoma, renal cell, hepatocellular, or head and neck squamous cell carcinoma were enrolled in the trial. Before TCR sequencing, CD4+ T cells and CD8+ T cells were sorted from peripheral blood as separate populations.

Paper-wide results and their limitations: Low levels of normalized T-cell clonal expansion were also shown by some nonresponding patients. Clonal expansion of both CD4+ and CD8+ blood T cells was observed from baseline to week 6 at doses 0.1 to 3.0 mg/kg. In the 0.1-3.0 mg/kg groups, partial responders were among the patients with the lowest normalized peripheral clonal expansion, particularly in CD8+ T cells. After ivuxolimab, CD8+ T cells had more expanded clones than CD4+ T cells on average. The antigen specificity of the peripheral T cells that underwent clonal expansion was not determined.

For CDR1 and CDR2, the germline V gene lists SGHRS and YFSETQ. The germline ends are 8 bases apart after V is trimmed by 0 bases and J by 5 bases. The cysteine opens and the phenylalanine closes a CDR3 of 13 amino acids. The only DNA kept is the CDR3, 39 bases in frame from the first base. The receptor comes from an adult with an advanced solid tumor such as melanoma, head and neck, liver or kidney cancer. The specimen comprised CD4+ or CD8+ T cells sorted from blood, sampled in a trial of the OX40 agonist ivuxolimab. The chain uses TRBV5-1 and TRBJ1-2; the D segment could be TRBD1, given 6 matching bases. The CDR3 has the sequence CASSLDRGYGYTF. The DNA reads TGCGCCAGCAGCTTGGATAGGGGGTATGGCTACACCTTC.